Given below is one TCR beta chain in context. Methods used by the authors: For nucleated cells, counts were estimated from reference gene primer amplification. The protocol was immunoSEQ multiplex PCR, while the TCRdb copy is restricted to in-frame clones and leaves out a portion. For V, J and clone size, that table is used; D and trimming come from the DNA. The table has 55,000 to 70,000 clones, 88% seen once. This record belongs to a study of blood T cell repertoires in COVID-19. Study background: Acute and convalescent COVID-19 samples came from the United States, Italy and Spain.

CDR1 and CDR2 from the germline V gene are SGHTA and FQGNSA. The CDR3 runs to 14 residues. The V and J ends lost 5 bases and 4 bases, in that order; junction bases with no gene match: 3. This receptor was taken from a woman in her fifties or sixties with active or convalescent COVID-19. The rearrangement joins TRBV7-2 to TRBJ2-3, with 10 bases fitting TRBD2. The sample comprised peripheral blood. CDR3 in amino acids: CASSALAGADTQYF. CDR3 DNA sequence: TGTGCCAGCAGCGCCCTAGCGGGAGCAGATACGCAGTATTTT.